This T cell receptor beta chain comes out of a study of regulatory T cells in long-lasting Graves disease. Time point: persistent/refractory GD, antithyroid drugs over 5 years with positive TRAb. Researchers made the TCR library from RNA that was extracted from PBMCs. Doctors identified Graves' disease using the American Thyroid Association guidelines. The V gene lost 4 bases and the J gene lost 3 bases, with 12 bases spanning the gap. The CDR3 totals 15 residues. Per germline, CDR1 MDHEN and CDR2 SYDVKM. To note about this clonotype: The antigen remains undetermined.

Study results and limitations: Persistent Graves' disease cases displayed lower TCR diversity than newly diagnosed ones. Investigators studied peripheral blood only, not thyroid tissue. Small sample size may have lowered accuracy.

Researchers made TCR beta libraries by using iRepertoire HTBI primers and running Arm-PCR on CDR3 regions. TCRdb called the multiplex PCR reads again in MiXCR, with one record for every CDR3 protein. The table lists under 350,000 distinct CDR3 sequences, under 25% of them singletons. The sequence was obtained from a female donor with Graves disease. V gene TRBV28 combines with J gene TRBJ2-2; the D call may be TRBD1 or TRBD2 (6 bases each). Sequenced material: peripheral blood mononuclear cells (PBMCs), taken when the disease was refractory, from a patient treated with antithyroid drugs. The DNA for the CDR3 is TGTGCCAGCAGTTATGGGGGGCTGGACACCGGGGAGCTGTTTTTT. Translated: CASSYGGLDTGELFF.